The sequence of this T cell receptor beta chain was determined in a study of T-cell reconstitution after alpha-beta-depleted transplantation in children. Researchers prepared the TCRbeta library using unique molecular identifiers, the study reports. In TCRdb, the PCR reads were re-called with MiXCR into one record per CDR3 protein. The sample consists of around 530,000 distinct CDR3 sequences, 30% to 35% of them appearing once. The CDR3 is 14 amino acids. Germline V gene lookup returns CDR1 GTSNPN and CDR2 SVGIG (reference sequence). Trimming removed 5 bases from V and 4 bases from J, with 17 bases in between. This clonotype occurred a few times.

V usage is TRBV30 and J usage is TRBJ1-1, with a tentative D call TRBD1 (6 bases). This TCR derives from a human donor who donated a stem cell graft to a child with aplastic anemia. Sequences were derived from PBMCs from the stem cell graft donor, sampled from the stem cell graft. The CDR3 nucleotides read TGTGCCTGGCGATCCCAGGGGTTGGGCACTGAAGCTTTCTTT. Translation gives CAWRSQGLGTEAFF.